The clone carrying this TCR beta chain came up many times. Its antigen is not identified. Patients with other autoimmune diseases, uncontrolled infections, pregnancy or lactation were excluded. This CDR3 comprises 14 residues. J was trimmed by 8 bases and V by 7 bases; bases with no gene match: 8. CDR1 and CDR2 from the germline V gene are SGHNT and YENEEA. RNA transcripts were the source from which TCR beta CDR3 regions were amplified. HTBI primers served in a first-round RT-PCR, which a second-round multiplex PCR followed. MiXCR was run by TCRdb on the multiplex PCR reads, yielding one entry per CDR3 protein. The data show about 600,000 distinct CDR3 sequences, under 40% seen once. This sample was taken from a study of Graves' ophthalmopathy and Graves' hyperthyroidism. As for the study in general: Stable hyperthyroid donors showed no ophthalmopathy during 18 months follow-up.

Study-level findings and limits: Blood also contained most of the expanded thyroid clonotypes above 0.001 frequency.

The sample comprised peripheral blood or thyroid tissue (not recorded which). The rearrangement joins TRBV11-3 to TRBJ1-2; 12 bases map to TRBD1. This clonotype was sampled from an adult man with Graves' hyperthyroidism. DNA for the CDR3: TGTGCCAGCAACCGGGACAGGGGGCAGTACGGCTACACCTTC. Amino acid sequence: CASNRDRGQYGYTF.